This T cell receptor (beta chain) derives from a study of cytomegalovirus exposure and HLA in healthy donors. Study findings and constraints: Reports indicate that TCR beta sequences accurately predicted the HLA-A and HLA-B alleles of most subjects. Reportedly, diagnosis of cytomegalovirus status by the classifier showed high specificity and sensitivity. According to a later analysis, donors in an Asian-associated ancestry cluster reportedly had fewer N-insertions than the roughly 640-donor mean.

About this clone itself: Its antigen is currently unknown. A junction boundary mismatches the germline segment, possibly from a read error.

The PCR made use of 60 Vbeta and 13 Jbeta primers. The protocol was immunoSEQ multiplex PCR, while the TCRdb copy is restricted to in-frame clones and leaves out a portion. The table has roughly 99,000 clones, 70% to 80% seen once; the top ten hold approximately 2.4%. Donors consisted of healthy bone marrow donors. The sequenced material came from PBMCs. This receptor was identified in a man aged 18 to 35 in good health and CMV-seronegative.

This CDR3 is CASSPGRGLYTQYF. The CDR3 DNA sequence: TGTGCCAGCAGCCCAGGAAGGGGACTTTATACGCAGTATTTT. The V call is TRBV5-1, the J call TRBJ2-3; maybe TRBD2 (6 bases). The CDR3 extends over 14 amino acids. Germline CDR1 and CDR2: SGHRS and YFSETQ. Full variable domain (outside the CDR3, taken from reference TRBV5-1 and TRBJ2-3): KAGVTQTPRYLIKTRGQQVTLSCSPISGHRSVSWYQQTPGQGLQFLFEYFSETQRNKGNFPGRFSGRQFSNSRSEMNVSTLELGDSALYLCASSPGRGLYTQYFGPGTRLTVL.